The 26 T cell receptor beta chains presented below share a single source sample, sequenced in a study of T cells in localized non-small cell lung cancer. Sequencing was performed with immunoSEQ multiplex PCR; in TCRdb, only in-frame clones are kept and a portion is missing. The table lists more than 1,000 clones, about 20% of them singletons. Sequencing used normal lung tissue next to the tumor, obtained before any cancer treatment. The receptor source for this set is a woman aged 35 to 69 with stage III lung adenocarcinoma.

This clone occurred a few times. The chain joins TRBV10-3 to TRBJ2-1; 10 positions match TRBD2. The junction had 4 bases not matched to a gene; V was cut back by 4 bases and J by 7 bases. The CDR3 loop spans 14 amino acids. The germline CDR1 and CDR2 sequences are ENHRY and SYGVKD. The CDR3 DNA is TGTGCCATCAGTGGGCTAGCGGGAGCGAATGAGCAGTTCTTC. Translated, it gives CAISGLAGANEQFF.

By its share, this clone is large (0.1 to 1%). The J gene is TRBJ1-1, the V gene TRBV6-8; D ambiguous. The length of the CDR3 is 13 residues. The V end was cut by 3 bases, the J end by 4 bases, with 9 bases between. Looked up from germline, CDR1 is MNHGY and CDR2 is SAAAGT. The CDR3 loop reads CASSYSRATEAFF. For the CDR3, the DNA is TGTGCCAGCAGTTATTCGAGGGCCACTGAAGCTTTCTTT.

CDR3 loop: CASSVSNTGGEAFF. The CDR3 DNA follows: TGTGCCAGCAGTGTATCTAATACTGGGGGTGAAGCTTTCTTT. This sequence joins TRBV9 and TRBJ1-1, with D possibly matching TRBD1 (5 bases). Germline values: CDR1 SGDLS, CDR2 YYNGEE. This CDR3 region has 14 residues. Trimming took 5 bases from V and 7 from J, leaving 18 bases between them.

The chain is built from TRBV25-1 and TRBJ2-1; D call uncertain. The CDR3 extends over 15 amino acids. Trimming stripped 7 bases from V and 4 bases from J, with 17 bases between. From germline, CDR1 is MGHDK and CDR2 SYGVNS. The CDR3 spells CASIDHRDFYNEQFF. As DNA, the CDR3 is TGTGCCAGCATAGATCATCGCGACTTTTACAATGAGCAGTTCTTC. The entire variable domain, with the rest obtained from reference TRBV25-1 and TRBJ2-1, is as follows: EADIYQTPRYLVIGTGKKITLECSQTMGHDKMYWYQQDPGMELHLIHYSYGVNSTEKGDLSSESTVSRIRTEHFPLTLESARPSHTSQYLCASIDHRDFYNEQFFGPGTRLTVL.

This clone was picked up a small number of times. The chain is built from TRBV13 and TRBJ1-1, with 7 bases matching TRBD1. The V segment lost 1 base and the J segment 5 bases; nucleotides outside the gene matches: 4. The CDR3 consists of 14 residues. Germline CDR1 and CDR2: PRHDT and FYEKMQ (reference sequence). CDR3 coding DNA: TGTGCCAGCAGCTTAGAGGGGGCGCTTACTGAAGCTTTCTTT. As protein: CASSLEGALTEAFF. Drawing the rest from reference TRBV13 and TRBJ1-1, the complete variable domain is AAGVIQSPRHLIKEKRETATLKCYPIPRHDTVYWYQQGPGQDPQFLISFYEKMQSDKGSIPDRFSAQQFSDYHSELNMSSLELGDSALYFCASSLEGALTEAFFGQGTRLTVV.

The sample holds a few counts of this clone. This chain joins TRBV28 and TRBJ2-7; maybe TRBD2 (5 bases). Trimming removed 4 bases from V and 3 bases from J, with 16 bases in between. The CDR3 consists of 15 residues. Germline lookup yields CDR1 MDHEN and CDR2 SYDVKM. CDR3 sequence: CASSSPTRSGYEQYF. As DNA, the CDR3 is TGTGCCAGCAGTTCCCCCACCCGAAGCGGCTACGAGCAGTACTTC.

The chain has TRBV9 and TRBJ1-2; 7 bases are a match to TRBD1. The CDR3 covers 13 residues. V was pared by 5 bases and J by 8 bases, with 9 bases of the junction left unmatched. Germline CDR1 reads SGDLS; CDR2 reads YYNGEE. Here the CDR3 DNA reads TGTGCCAGCAGTCGTGAGGGGGCGCGAGGCTACACCTTC. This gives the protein CASSREGARGYTF. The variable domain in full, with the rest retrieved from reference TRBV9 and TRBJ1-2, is DSGVTQTPKHLITATGQRVTLRCSPRSGDLSVYWYQQSLDQGLQFLIQYYNGEERAKGNILERFSAQQFPDLHSELNLSSLELGDSALYFCASSREGARGYTFGSGTRLTVV.

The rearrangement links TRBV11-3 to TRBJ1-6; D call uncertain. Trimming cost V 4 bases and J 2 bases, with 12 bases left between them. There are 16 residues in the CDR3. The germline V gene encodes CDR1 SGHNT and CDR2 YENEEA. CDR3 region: CASSSRRVTYNSPLHF. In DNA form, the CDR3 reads TGTGCCAGCAGCTCCCGCAGAGTCACCTATAATTCACCCCTCCACTTT.

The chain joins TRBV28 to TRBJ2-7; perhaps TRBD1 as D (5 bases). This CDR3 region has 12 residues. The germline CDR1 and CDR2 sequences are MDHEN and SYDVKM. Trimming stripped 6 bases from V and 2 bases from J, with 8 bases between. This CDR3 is CASRGPTYEQYF. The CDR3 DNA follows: TGTGCCAGCAGGGGGCCGACCTACGAGCAGTACTTC.

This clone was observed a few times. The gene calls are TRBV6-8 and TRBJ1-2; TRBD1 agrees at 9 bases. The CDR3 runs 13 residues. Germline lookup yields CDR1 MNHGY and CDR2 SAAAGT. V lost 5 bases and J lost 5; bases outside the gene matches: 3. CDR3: CASSAGTGYGYTF. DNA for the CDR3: TGTGCCAGCAGTGCCGGGACAGGGTATGGCTACACCTTC.

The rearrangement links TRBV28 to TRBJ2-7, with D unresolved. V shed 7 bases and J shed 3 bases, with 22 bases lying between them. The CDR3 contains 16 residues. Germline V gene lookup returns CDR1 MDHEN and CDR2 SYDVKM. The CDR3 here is CASTPVRTGLNYEQYF. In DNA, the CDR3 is TGTGCCAGCACCCCGGTCCGCACCGGGTTGAACTACGAGCAGTACTTC. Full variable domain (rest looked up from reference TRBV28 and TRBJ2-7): DVKVTQSSRYLVKRTGEKVFLECVQDMDHENMFWYRQDPGLGLRLIYFSYDVKMKEKGDIPEGYSVSREKKERFSLILESASTNQTSMYLCASTPVRTGLNYEQYFGPGTRLTVT.

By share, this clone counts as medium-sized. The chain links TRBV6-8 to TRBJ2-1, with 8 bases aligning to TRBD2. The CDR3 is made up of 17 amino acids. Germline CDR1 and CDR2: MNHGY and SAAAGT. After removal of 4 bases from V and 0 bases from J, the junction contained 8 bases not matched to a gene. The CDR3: CASSFLAGSSSYNEQFF. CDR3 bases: TGTGCCAGCAGTTTCCTAGCGGGTTCGAGCTCCTACAATGAGCAGTTCTTC.

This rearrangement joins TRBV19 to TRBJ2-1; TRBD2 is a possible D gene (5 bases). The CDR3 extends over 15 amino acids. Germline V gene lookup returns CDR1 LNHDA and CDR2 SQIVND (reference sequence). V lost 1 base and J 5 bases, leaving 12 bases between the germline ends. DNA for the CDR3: TGTGCCAGTAGTATAGGTCCACTAGAGAACAATGAGCAGTTCTTC. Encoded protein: CASSIGPLENNEQFF.

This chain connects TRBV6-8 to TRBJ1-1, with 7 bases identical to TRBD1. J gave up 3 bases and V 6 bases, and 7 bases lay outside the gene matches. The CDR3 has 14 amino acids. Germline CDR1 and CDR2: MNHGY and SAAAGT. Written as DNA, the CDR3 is TGTGCCAGCAGATCGGGACAGCGGGACACTGAAGCTTTCTTT. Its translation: CASRSGQRDTEAFF.

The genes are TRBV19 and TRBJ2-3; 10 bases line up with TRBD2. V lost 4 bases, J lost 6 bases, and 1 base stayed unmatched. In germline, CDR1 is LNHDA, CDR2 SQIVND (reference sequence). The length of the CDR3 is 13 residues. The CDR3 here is CASSTGLADTQYF. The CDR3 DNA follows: TGTGCCAGTAGTACGGGACTAGCGGATACGCAGTATTTT.

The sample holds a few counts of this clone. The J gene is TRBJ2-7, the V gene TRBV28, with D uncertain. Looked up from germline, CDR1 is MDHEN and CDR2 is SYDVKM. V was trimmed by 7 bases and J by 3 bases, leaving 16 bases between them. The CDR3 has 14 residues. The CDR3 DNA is TGTGCCAGCAATGCCCAAGTCAGCCACTACGAGCAGTACTTC. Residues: CASNAQVSHYEQYF. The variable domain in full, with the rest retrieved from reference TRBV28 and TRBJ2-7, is DVKVTQSSRYLVKRTGEKVFLECVQDMDHENMFWYRQDPGLGLRLIYFSYDVKMKEKGDIPEGYSVSREKKERFSLILESASTNQTSMYLCASNAQVSHYEQYFGPGTRLTVT.

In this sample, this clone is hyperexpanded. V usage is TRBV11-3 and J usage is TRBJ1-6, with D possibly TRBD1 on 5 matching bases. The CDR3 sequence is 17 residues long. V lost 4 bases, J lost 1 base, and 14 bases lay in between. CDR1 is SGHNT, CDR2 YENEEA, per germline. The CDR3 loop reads CASSSSGGESYNSPLHF. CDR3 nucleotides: TGTGCCAGCAGCTCCAGCGGGGGGGAATCCTATAATTCACCCCTCCACTTT.

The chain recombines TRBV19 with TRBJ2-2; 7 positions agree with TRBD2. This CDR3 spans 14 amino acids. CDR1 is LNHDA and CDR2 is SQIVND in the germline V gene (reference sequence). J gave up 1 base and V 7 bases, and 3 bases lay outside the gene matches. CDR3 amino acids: CASKVAGNTGELFF. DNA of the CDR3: TGTGCCAGTAAAGTAGCGGGGAACACCGGGGAGCTGTTTTTT.

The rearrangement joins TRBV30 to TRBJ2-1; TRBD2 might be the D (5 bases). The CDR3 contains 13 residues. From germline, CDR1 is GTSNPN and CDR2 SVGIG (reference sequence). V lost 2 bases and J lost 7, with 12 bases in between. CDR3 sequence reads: CAWSTYGVNEQFF. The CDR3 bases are TGTGCCTGGAGTACCTACGGGGTAAATGAGCAGTTCTTC.

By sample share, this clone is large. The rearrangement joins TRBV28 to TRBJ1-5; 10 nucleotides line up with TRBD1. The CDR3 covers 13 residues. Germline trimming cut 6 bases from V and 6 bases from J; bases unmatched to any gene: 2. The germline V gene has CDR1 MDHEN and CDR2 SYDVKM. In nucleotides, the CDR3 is TGTGCCAGCAGCCGGACAGGGGGTCAGCCCCAGCATTTT. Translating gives CASSRTGGQPQHF.

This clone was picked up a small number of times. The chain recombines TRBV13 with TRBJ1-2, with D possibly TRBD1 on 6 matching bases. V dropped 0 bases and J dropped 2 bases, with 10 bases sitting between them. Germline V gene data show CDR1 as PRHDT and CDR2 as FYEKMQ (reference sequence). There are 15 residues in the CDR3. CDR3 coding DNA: TGTGCCAGCAGCTTAGGCGGACAGCCCAACTATGGCTACACCTTC. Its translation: CASSLGGQPNYGYTF.

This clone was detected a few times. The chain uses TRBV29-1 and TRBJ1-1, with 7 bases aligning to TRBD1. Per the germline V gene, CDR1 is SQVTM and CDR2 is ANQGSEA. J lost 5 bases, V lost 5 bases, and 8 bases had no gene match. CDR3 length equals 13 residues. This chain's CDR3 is CSVTGVARTEAFF. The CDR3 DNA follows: TGCAGCGTTACAGGGGTAGCGAGGACTGAAGCTTTCTTT. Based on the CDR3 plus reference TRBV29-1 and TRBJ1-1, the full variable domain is SAVISQKPSRDICQRGTSLTIQCQVDSQVTMMFWYRQQPGQSLTLIATANQGSEATYESGFVIDKFPISRPNLTFSTLTVSNMSPEDSSIYLCSVTGVARTEAFFGQGTRLTVV.

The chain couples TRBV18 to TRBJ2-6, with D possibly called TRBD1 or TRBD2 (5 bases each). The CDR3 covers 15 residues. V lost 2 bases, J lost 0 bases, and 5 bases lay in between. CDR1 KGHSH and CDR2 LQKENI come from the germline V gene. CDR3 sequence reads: CASSPGGSGANVLTF. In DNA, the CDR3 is TGTGCCAGCTCACCAGGGGGCTCTGGGGCCAACGTCCTGACTTTC. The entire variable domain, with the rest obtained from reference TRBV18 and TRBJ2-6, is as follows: NAGVMQNPRHLVRRRGQEARLRCSPMKGHSHVYWYRQLPEEGLKFMVYLQKENIIDESGMPKERFSAEFPKEGPSILRIQQVVRGDSAAYFCASSPGGSGANVLTFGAGSRLTVL.

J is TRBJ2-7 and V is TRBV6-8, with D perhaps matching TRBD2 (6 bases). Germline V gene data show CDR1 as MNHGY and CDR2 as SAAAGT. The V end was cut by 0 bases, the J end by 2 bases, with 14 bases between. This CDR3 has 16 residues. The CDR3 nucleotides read TGTGCCAGCAGTTACTCGGTCACAGCGGGCCCCTACGAGCAGTACTTC. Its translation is CASSYSVTAGPYEQYF.

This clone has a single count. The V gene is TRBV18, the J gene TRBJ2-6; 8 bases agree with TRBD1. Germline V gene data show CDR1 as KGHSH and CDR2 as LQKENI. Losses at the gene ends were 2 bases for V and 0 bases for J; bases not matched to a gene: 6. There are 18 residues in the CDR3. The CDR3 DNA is TGTGCCAGCTCACCAATAGGACAGGGATCCTCTGGGGCCAACGTCCTGACTTTC. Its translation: CASSPIGQGSSGANVLTF.

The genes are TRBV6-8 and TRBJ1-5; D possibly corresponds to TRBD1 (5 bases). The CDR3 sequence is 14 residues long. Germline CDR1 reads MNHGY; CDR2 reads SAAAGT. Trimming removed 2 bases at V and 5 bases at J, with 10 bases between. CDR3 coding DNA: TGTGCCAGCAGTTACGGGGGGTCCTATCAGCCCCAGCATTTT. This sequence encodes CASSYGGSYQPQHF.